These 25 T cell receptor beta chains were sequenced from one sample in a study of T cell responses to AZD1222 COVID-19 vaccine. Clones were sequenced by immunoSEQ multiplex PCR, and TCRdb holds only the in-frame ones, with some missing. The sample yields about 160,000 clones, roughly nine tenths seen once. Sequenced material: peripheral blood, taken on day 0 of AZD1222 vaccination. These receptors originate from an adult in good health.

CDR3 region: CASSKGGYGYTF. CDR3 nucleotide sequence: TGTGCCAGCAGCAAAGGGGGCTATGGCTACACCTTC. The V and J genes are TRBV21-1 and TRBJ1-2. TRBV21-1 is listed as a pseudogene. CDR3 size: 12 residues.

The chain couples TRBV2 to TRBJ1-6; no clear D gene. Trimming stripped 7 bases from V and 6 bases from J, with 13 bases between. From germline, CDR1 is SNHLY and CDR2 FYNNEI. This CDR3 contains 14 residues. The CDR3 reads CASKWERTNSPLHF. The CDR3 nucleotides read TGTGCCAGCAAGTGGGAGCGGACTAATTCACCCCTCCACTTT.

The chain links TRBV27 to TRBJ2-7; 10 nucleotides match TRBD2. Trimming at V came to 4 bases and at J to 3 bases, leaving 12 bases not matched to a gene. The germline V gene encodes CDR1 MNHEY and CDR2 SMNVEV (reference sequence). The length of the CDR3 is 17 residues. CDR3 residues: CASSSPSGTSEDYEQYF. CDR3 bases: TGTGCCAGCAGTTCGCCATCCGGGACTAGCGAAGACTACGAGCAGTACTTC.

This sequence joins TRBV6-5 and TRBJ1-1; D is uncertain. CDR1 MNHEY and CDR2 SVGAGI come from the germline V gene. This CDR3 has 13 amino acids. V dropped 6 bases and J dropped 2 bases, with 10 bases sitting between them. CDR3 DNA sequence: TGTGCCAGCAGCCGACTAAGAAACACTGAAGCTTTCTTT. This gives the protein CASSRLRNTEAFF.

The chain combines TRBV19 with TRBJ1-2; 8 bases map to TRBD1. The CDR3 length is 14 residues. With 6 bases clipped from V and 7 bases from J, the junction kept 10 bases outside the gene matches. Germline V gives CDR1 LNHDA, CDR2 SQIVND (reference sequence). CDR3: CASSLRDRRLGYTF. In DNA form, the CDR3 reads TGTGCCAGTAGCCTCCGGGACAGGCGTCTTGGCTACACCTTC.

This chain connects TRBV9 to TRBJ2-1, with a possible D match to TRBD2 (6 bases). CDR1 and CDR2 (germline): SGDLS, YYNGEE. Trimming left V 3 bases short and J 3 bases short, with 13 bases between. The CDR3 has 15 residues. CDR3 sequence reads: CASSASAGFYNEQFF. In nucleotides, the CDR3 is TGTGCCAGCAGCGCCTCTGCGGGATTCTACAATGAGCAGTTCTTC.

V is TRBV9 and J is TRBJ1-3; possibly TRBD1 for D (5 bases). The CDR3 has 15 amino acids. Germline-derived CDR1 and CDR2 are SGDLS and YYNGEE. V lost 0 bases and J lost 0, with 7 bases in between. The CDR3: CASSVGQSSGNTIYF. The DNA of the CDR3 is TGTGCCAGCAGCGTAGGACAGAGCTCTGGAAACACCATATATTTT.

This chain uses TRBV6-2 or TRBV6-3 with TRBJ1-5; possible D gene TRBD1, 5 bases. CDR3 length: 15 residues. V was shortened by 6 bases and J by 0 bases, with 12 bases between the two germline ends. Germline lookup yields CDR1 MNHEY and CDR2 SVGEGT. Here the CDR3 reads CASSSGGDSNQPQHF. CDR3 DNA: TGTGCCAGCAGCTCGGGGGGTGATAGCAATCAGCCCCAGCATTTT.

This sequence joins TRBV23-1 and TRBJ2-7; D may be TRBD1 or TRBD2 (5 bases each). Being an ORF, TRBV23-1 has a function that is uncertain. Trimming took 4 bases from V and 6 from J, leaving 13 bases between them. This CDR3 region has 13 residues. CDR3 residues: CASSRKGTGEQYF. Written as DNA, the CDR3 is TGCGCCAGCAGTCGGAAAGGGACCGGCGAGCAGTACTTC.

The chain combines TRBV7-1 with TRBJ1-3, with D unresolved. TRBV7-1 belongs to the ORF category, with a function that is uncertain. This CDR3 has 13 residues. Trimming removed 1 base at V and 4 bases at J, with 5 bases between. The CDR3 spells CASSSGPGNTIYF. The DNA of the CDR3 is TGTGCCAGCAGCTCAGGGCCGGGAAACACCATATATTTT.

The CDR3 sequence is CASSEGSTSNQPQHF. The CDR3 region has the DNA TGTGCCAGCAGTGAGGGCAGCACAAGCAATCAGCCCCAGCATTTT. V and J are TRBV27 and TRBJ1-5; D uncertain. The CDR3 loop spans 15 amino acids. Germline V gene lookup returns CDR1 MNHEY and CDR2 SMNVEV (reference sequence). V dropped 5 bases and J dropped 1 base, with 12 bases sitting between them.

The gene calls are TRBV19 and TRBJ2-5, with D unresolved. The CDR3 contains 11 residues. V lost 6 bases and J 4 bases, leaving 6 bases between the germline ends. Germline CDR1 LNHDA, CDR2 SQIVND (reference sequence). The CDR3 DNA follows: TGTGCCAGTAGCCGAGGAGAGACCCAGTACTTC. It specifies CASSRGETQYF.

This chain joins TRBV28 and TRBJ2-3; D may match TRBD1 or TRBD2 (5 bases each). Germline-derived CDR1 and CDR2 are MDHEN and SYDVKM. Trimming stripped 5 bases from V and 2 bases from J, with 14 bases between. The CDR3 extends over 15 amino acids. CDR3 bases: TGTGCCAGCAGTCGCCCGGGACGGCCCACAGATACGCAGTATTTT. It yields the protein CASSRPGRPTDTQYF. The entire variable domain, with the rest obtained from reference TRBV28 and TRBJ2-3, is as follows: DVKVTQSSRYLVKRTGEKVFLECVQDMDHENMFWYRQDPGLGLRLIYFSYDVKMKEKGDIPEGYSVSREKKERFSLILESASTNQTSMYLCASSRPGRPTDTQYFGPGTRLTVL.

This clone has a handful of counts. The CDR3 sequence is CASSQGISFSGRTGELFF. As DNA, the CDR3 is TGCGCCAGCAGCCAAGGAATTTCGTTTAGCGGGAGGACCGGGGAGCTGTTTTTT. The chain combines TRBV4-3 with TRBJ2-2, with 10 bases lining up with TRBD2. The CDR3 is made up of 18 amino acids. Germline CDR1 reads LGHNA; CDR2 reads YSLEER. The V segment lost 1 base and the J segment 5 bases; nucleotides outside the gene matches: 10.

The V gene is TRBV7-2, the J gene TRBJ1-5; D remains unclear. V was cut by 1 base and J by 4 bases, with 11 bases left in between. Germline-derived CDR1 and CDR2 are SGHTA and FQGNSA. The CDR3 is made up of 15 amino acids. The CDR3 here is CASSLEGGRNQPQHF. Written as DNA, the CDR3 is TGTGCCAGCAGCTTAGAAGGAGGGAGGAATCAGCCCCAGCATTTT.

The J gene is TRBJ1-6, the V gene TRBV19, with D unclear. Trimming left V 4 bases short and J 6 bases short, with 13 bases between. From germline, CDR1 is LNHDA and CDR2 SQIVND (reference sequence). The CDR3 spans 15 residues. This CDR3 is CASSTLRRINSPLHF. The DNA for the CDR3 is TGTGCCAGTAGTACCCTCAGAAGAATTAATTCACCCCTCCACTTT.

The CDR3 DNA sequence: TGTGCCACCGAGGACAGTGGGGGCTACACCTTC. Its protein product is CATEDSGGYTF. The genes are TRBV28 and TRBJ1-2, with D possibly TRBD1 on 6 matching bases. V was cut by 10 bases and J by 8 bases, with 14 bases left in between. The CDR3 consists of 11 residues. From germline, CDR1 is MDHEN and CDR2 SYDVKM.

This chain joins TRBV28 and TRBJ2-7; 11 bases match TRBD1. Germline V CDR1 and CDR2: MDHEN, SYDVKM. This CDR3 has 15 residues. The J segment lost 0 bases and the V segment lost 7 bases, leaving 5 bases of the junction unmatched. CDR3 region: CASIGTGGSSYEQYF. As DNA, the CDR3 is TGTGCCAGCATCGGGACAGGGGGGAGCTCCTACGAGCAGTACTTC.

The genes are TRBV28 and TRBJ2-2, with 10 bases matching TRBD2. The CDR3 covers 16 residues. From germline, CDR1 is MDHEN and CDR2 SYDVKM. Unmatched junction bases numbered 8, after V lost 5 bases and J lost 5 bases. The CDR3 reads CASSPWTSGGTGELFF. The DNA of the CDR3 is TGTGCCAGCAGTCCATGGACTAGCGGAGGAACCGGGGAGCTGTTTTTT.

The chain has TRBV7-2 and TRBJ2-1, with 10 bases fitting TRBD2. CDR3 length: 14 residues. Germline V gene sequence: CDR1 SGHTA, CDR2 FQGNSA. V was pared by 6 bases and J by 6 bases, with 5 bases of the junction left unmatched. CDR3 in DNA: TGTGCCAGCAGGAAGCGGGAGGGAAGCAATGAGCAGTTCTTC. Encoded protein: CASRKREGSNEQFF.

The gene calls are TRBV5-8 and TRBJ1-2; TRBD1 matches 9 bases. Germline loops: CDR1 SGHTS, CDR2 YDEGEE. The CDR3 length is 13 residues. V shed 4 bases, J shed 13 bases, and the junction held 11 bases outside the gene matches. The CDR3 coding sequence is TGTGCCAGCAGCCTTTCGGACAGGGGCCCGTTCACCTTC. Translated, it gives CASSLSDRGPFTF.

The CDR3 region is CASSYPGKRYEQYF. CDR3 bases: TGCGCCAGCAGCTACCCGGGGAAGCGCTACGAGCAGTACTTC. This rearrangement joins TRBV4-1 to TRBJ2-7; a possible D gene is TRBD2 (5 bases). V lost 5 bases, J lost 3 bases, and 14 bases lay in between. CDR1 is MGHRA and CDR2 is YSYEKL in the germline V gene. The CDR3 is made up of 14 amino acids.

The rearrangement uses TRBV7-2 and TRBJ2-4; 13 bases are a match to TRBD2. The germline V gene has CDR1 SGHTA and CDR2 FQGNSA. The CDR3 has 17 residues. With 0 bases clipped from V and 5 bases from J, the junction kept 4 bases outside the gene matches. The CDR3 sequence: CASSLAGTSGIENIQYF. The CDR3, as DNA: TGTGCCAGCAGCTTAGCTGGGACTAGCGGGATCGAAAACATTCAGTACTTC.

The genes are TRBV21-1 and TRBJ1-4; the table calls TRBD1, which could not be checked here. TRBV21-1 is given as a pseudogene. This CDR3 contains 16 residues. The CDR3 loop is CASSPPRGQGNEKLFF. The DNA of the CDR3 is TGTGCCAGTTCCCCTCCCCGAGGACAGGGGAATGAAAAACTGTTTTTT.

The chain employs TRBV7-9 and TRBJ1-2; D gene uncertain. This CDR3 region has 11 residues. The germline V and J ends were trimmed by 4 bases and 11 bases, with 11 bases remaining between them. Germline assignment: CDR1 SEHNR and CDR2 FQNEAQ (reference sequence). This CDR3 is CASSSRVGYTF. The CDR3 nucleotides are TGTGCCAGCAGCTCAAGAGTAGGTTACACCTTC.